This T cell receptor beta chain was identified in a study of cytomegalovirus exposure and HLA in healthy donors. A multiplex PCR was run with 60 Vbeta primers and 13 Jbeta primers. Some clones are missing from TCRdb's copy, which holds only in-frame ones; the method was immunoSEQ multiplex PCR. The table lists roughly 100,000 clones, 70% to 80% of them singletons. Trimming shortened V by 7 bases and J by 1 base, and 10 bases separated the two germline ends. This CDR3 comprises 13 residues. CDR1 ENHRY and CDR2 SYGVKD come from the germline V gene. This receptor was taken from a male donor in good health and CMV-seropositive. The sample was PBMCs. V is TRBV10-3 and J is TRBJ1-1; weak D call: TRBD1 (6 bases). CDR3 in amino acids: CAITLQGNTEAFF. In DNA, the CDR3 is TGTGCCATCACCCTACAGGGGAACACTGAAGCTTTCTTT.